This TCR beta chain was found in a study of OX40 agonist ivuxolimab in advanced cancers. Measured with immunoSEQ multiplex PCR; TCRdb has only the in-frame clones, and not every one. The sample shows about 31,000 clones, roughly 86% of them seen only once. V was shortened by 4 bases and J by 5 bases, with 14 bases between the two germline ends. The germline gives CDR1 SGHRS, CDR2 YFSETQ. The CDR3 runs to 14 residues. The sample consisted of CD4+ or CD8+ T cells sorted from blood, taken in a trial of the OX40 agonist ivuxolimab. The chain links TRBV5-1 to TRBJ2-3; TRBD2 is a possible D gene (5 bases). The receptor was isolated from an adult with an advanced solid tumor such as melanoma, head and neck, liver or kidney cancer. CDR3 sequence reads: CASSRGSSEDTQYF. In nucleotides, the CDR3 is TGCGCCAGCAGCCGCGGAAGTAGCGAAGATACGCAGTATTTT.